These 5 T cell receptor beta chains were sequenced from one sample in a study of CD8+ T cells in alopecia areata. cDNA reverse transcribed from extracted RNA served as the sequencing template. Clones were sequenced by immunoSEQ multiplex PCR, and TCRdb holds only the in-frame ones, with some missing. The profile shows about 99,000 clones, 70% to 90% of them singletons. Treatment in this sample: oral pan-JAK inhibitor, 5-10 mg twice daily. The sample was CD8+ T cells sorted from blood, taken around week 31, from a patient treated with tofacitinib. These receptors all come from a human donor with alopecia areata.

This chain joins TRBV13 and TRBJ2-7; 7 nucleotides agree with TRBD2. Trimming at V came to 5 bases and at J to 0 bases, leaving 10 bases not matched to a gene. The CDR3 has 16 residues. Looked up from germline, CDR1 is PRHDT and CDR2 is FYEKMQ (reference sequence). The CDR3: CASSPPSGRSSYEQYF. Written as DNA, the CDR3 is TGTGCCAGCAGCCCACCTAGCGGCAGGAGCTCCTACGAGCAGTACTTC.

This rearrangement joins TRBV2 to TRBJ1-5; D is ambiguous. Trimming took off 6 bases at V and 0 bases at J, with 9 bases between the two ends. This CDR3 contains 14 residues. Per germline, CDR1 SNHLY and CDR2 FYNNEI. DNA for the CDR3: TGTGCCAGCAGCACCACCGATAGCAATCAGCCCCAGCATTTT. As protein: CASSTTDSNQPQHF.

J is TRBJ1-2 and V is TRBV27; possibly TRBD1 for D (5 bases). Germline V gene sequence: CDR1 MNHEY, CDR2 SMNVEV (reference sequence). The CDR3 is 15 residues long. With 4 bases removed from V and 1 base from J, the gap between germline ends came to 13 bases. CDR3 residues: CASSSAQGYNYGYTF. The DNA of the CDR3 is TGTGCCAGCAGTTCCGCTCAGGGATATAACTATGGCTACACCTTC.

The chain combines TRBV4-1 with TRBJ2-7; 7 bases line up with TRBD2. The germline CDR1 and CDR2 sequences are MGHRA and YSYEKL. V dropped 3 bases and J dropped 1; count of bases not matched to a gene: 6. The CDR3 spans 15 residues. In DNA, the CDR3 is TGCGCCAGCAGCCAGGCCCGCGGGGGATCCTACGAGCAGTACTTC. Protein: CASSQARGGSYEQYF.

This clone turned up a few times. The chain carries TRBV6-1 and TRBJ1-2; D perhaps matches TRBD1 (6 bases). This CDR3 region has 14 residues. Trimming stripped 2 bases from V and 5 bases from J, with 12 bases between. Germline V gene lookup returns CDR1 MNHNS and CDR2 SASEGT. CDR3 residues: CASSEFTGPYGYTF. The CDR3 nucleotides read TGTGCCAGCAGTGAATTCACAGGGCCTTATGGCTACACCTTC.